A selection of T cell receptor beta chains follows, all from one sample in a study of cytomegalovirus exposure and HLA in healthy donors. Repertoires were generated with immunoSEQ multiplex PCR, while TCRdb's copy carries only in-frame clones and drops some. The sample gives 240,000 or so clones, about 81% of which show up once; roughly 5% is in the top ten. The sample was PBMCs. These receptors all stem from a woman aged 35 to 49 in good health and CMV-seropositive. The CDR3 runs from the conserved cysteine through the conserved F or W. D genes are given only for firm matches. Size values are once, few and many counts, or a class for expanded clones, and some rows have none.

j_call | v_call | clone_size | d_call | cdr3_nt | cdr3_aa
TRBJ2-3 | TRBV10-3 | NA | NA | TGTGCCATCAGTTCGGAGGGAACAGATACGCAGTATTTT | CAISSEGTDTQYF
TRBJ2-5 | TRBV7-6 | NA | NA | TGTGCCAGCAGCCCAACTAGGAATCAAGAGACCCAGTACTTC | CASSPTRNQETQYF
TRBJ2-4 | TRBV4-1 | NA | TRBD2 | TGCGCCAGCAGCCCTTCGTTAGCGGGGAGGAGGCACATTCAGTACTTC | CASSPSLAGRRHIQYF
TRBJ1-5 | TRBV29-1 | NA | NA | TGCAGCGTTGAAGCGGTCCCGGGGCAGCCCCAGCATTTT | CSVEAVPGQPQHF
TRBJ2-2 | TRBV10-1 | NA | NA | TGCGCCAGCAGTGAGCTAGGCACCGGGGAGCTGTTTTTT | CASSELGTGELFF
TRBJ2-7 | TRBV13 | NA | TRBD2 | TGTGCCAGCAGGAGACTAGCGGGGGGCCGGGGGCAGTACTTC | CASRRLAGGRGQYF
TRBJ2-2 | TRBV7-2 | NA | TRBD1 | TGTGCCAGCAGCCAGATCCAACAGGGGGCGAAGCTGTTTTTT | CASSQIQQGAKLFF
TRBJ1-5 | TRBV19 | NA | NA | TGTGCCAGTAGTGGACAATTGAGCAATCAGCCCCAGCATTTT | CASSGQLSNQPQHF
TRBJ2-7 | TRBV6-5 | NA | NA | TGTGCCAGCAGTTACTCGTCGTCCTACGAGCAGTACTTC | CASSYSSSYEQYF
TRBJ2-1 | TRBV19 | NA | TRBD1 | TGTGCCAGTAGTATCCTGACAGGGACCCATGAGCAGTTCTTC | CASSILTGTHEQFF
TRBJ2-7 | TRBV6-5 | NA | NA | TGTGCCATTTTAGGGGACTACGAGCAGTACTTC | CAILGDYEQYF
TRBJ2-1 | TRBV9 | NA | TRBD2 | TGTGCCAGCAGCGATAGCGGGGGCCCCCGAGAGGATGAGCAGTTCTTC | CASSDSGGPREDEQFF
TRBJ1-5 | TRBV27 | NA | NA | TGTGCCAGCAGAATAAATAGCAATCAGCCCCAGCATTTT | CASRINSNQPQHF
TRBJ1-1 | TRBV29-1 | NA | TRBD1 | TGCAGCGTTGAGACAGGGACTGAAGCTTTCTTT | CSVETGTEAFF
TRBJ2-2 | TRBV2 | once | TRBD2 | TGTGCCGGCAGTGAAGCGCACCCAGCGGGAGCCAACACCGGGGAGCTGTTTTTT | CAGSEAHPAGANTGELFF
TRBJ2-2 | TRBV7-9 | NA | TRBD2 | TGTGCCAGCACCTTCCCGGAGTCGGGGGGCGGGGAGCTGTTTTTT | CASTFPESGGGELFF
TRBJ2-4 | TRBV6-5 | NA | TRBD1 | TGTGCCAGCAGTTGGGGGAGTTGGGACAGCAAAAACATTCAGTACTTC | CASSWGSWDSKNIQYF
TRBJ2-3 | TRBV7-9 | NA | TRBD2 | TGTGCCAGCAGCTTATCAGCGGGATCCACAGATACGCAGTATTTT | CASSLSAGSTDTQYF
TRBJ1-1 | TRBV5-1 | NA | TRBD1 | TGCGCCAGCAGCACCAGGACAGGGGGCAGCACTGAAGCTTTCTTT | CASSTRTGGSTEAFF
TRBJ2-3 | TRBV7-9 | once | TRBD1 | TGTGCCAGCAGCAATGACAGGGGGGCCCCAGATACGCAGTATTTT | CASSNDRGAPDTQYF
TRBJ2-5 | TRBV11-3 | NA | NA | TGTGCCAGCAGCTTTAGGGTGGGAGAAGAGACCCAGTACTTC | CASSFRVGEETQYF
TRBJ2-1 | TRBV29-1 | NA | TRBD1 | TGCAGCGTCTCACAGGGGGGACTTAGCTCCTACAATGAGCAGTTCTTC | CSVSQGGLSSYNEQFF
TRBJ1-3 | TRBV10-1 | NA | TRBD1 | TGCGCCAGCAGTGATAAAGGGGACAGGGATTCTGGAAACACCATATATTTT | CASSDKGDRDSGNTIYF
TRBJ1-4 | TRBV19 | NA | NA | TGTGCCAGTAGTATTGGCCGTAATGAAAAACTGTTTTTT | CASSIGRNEKLFF
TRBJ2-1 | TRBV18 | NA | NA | TGTGCCAGCTCACCACTCTCCCCTATCTCCTACAATGAGCAGTTCTTC | CASSPLSPISYNEQFF
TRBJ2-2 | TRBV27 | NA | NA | TGTGCCAGCAGCCGGACAGTCGGGGAGCTGTTTTTT | CASSRTVGELFF
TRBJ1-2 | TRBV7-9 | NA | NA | TGTGCCAGCAGCCCCTGGGAGGGACCTGGCTACCCCTTC | CASSPWEGPGYPF
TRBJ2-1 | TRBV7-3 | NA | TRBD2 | TGTGCCAGCAGCTGGAGCGGGGGGGCTAATGAGCAGTTCTTC | CASSWSGGANEQFF
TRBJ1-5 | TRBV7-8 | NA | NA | TGTGCCAGCAGCTTAGCACAGGCTTATAGCAATCAGCCCCAGCATTTT | CASSLAQAYSNQPQHF
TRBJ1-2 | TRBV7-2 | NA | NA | TGTGCCAGCAGCCTACCGACAGTCGGGTATGGCTACACCTTC | CASSLPTVGYGYTF
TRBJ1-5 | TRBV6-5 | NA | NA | TGTGCCAGCAGTTTCGACAGGACGGTTCAGCCCCAGCATTTT | CASSFDRTVQPQHF
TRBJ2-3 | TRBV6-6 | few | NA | TGTGCCAGCAGTTACTCGGGCCGAGGCACAGATACGCAGTATTTT | CASSYSGRGTDTQYF
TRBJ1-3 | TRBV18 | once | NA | TGTGCCAGCTCACCAAGTCTTGAGTCGTCTGGAAACACCATATATTTT | CASSPSLESSGNTIYF
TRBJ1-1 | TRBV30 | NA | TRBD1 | TGTGCCTGGGGATGGGACAGGGGAAGGACTGAAGCTTTCTTT | CAWGWDRGRTEAFF
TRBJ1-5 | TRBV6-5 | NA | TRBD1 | TGTGCCAGCAGTCCTGGGACAGGGGGCAATCAGCCCCAGCATTTT | CASSPGTGGNQPQHF
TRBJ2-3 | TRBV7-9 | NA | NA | TGTGCCAGCAGCCCCCGGGGAGCTAGCACAGATACGCAGTATTTT | CASSPRGASTDTQYF
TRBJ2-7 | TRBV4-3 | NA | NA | TGCGCCAGCAGCCAAGGAGTGATAGTTCCCTACGAGCAGTACTTC | CASSQGVIVPYEQYF
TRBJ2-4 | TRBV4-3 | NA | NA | TGCGCCAGCAGCCAAGATACGACGGGACTTCCAGCCAAAAACATTCAGTACTTC | CASSQDTTGLPAKNIQYF
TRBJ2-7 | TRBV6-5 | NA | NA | TGTGCCAGCAGTTACTCGATTGGCAGGGACTACGAGCAGTACTTC | CASSYSIGRDYEQYF
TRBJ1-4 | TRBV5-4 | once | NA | TGTGCCAGCAGCCCCGGTGGGCAGGGAGGCGAAAAACTGTTTTTT | CASSPGGQGGEKLFF
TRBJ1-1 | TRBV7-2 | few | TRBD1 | TGTGCCAGCAGCCCAAGACAGGGTGGTGAAGCTTTCTTT | CASSPRQGGEAFF
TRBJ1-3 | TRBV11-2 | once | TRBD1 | TGTGCCAGCAGCTTAGACAGGGGGAGGACTGGAAACACCATATATTTT | CASSLDRGRTGNTIYF
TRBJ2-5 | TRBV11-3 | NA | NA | TGTGCCAGCAGCTTCTTAGGGGCCCAGTACTTC | CASSFLGAQYF
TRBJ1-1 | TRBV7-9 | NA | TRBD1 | TGTGCCAGCAGCTATCCTAGATTTAGACAGGGGGACACTGAAGCTTTCTTT | CASSYPRFRQGDTEAFF
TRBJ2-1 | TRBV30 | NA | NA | TGTGCCTGGAGAGGACTCTTCAATGAGCAGTTCTTC | CAWRGLFNEQFF
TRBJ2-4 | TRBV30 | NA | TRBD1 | TGTGCCTACAGGGGTATAGCCAAAAACATTCAGTACTTC | CAYRGIAKNIQYF
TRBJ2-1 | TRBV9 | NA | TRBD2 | TGTGCCAGCAGCGCGACTAGCGGGGGGTACAATGAGCAGTTCTTC | CASSATSGGYNEQFF
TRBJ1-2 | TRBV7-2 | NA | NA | TGTGCCAGCAGCCCAGCAGGGATTGACTATGGCTACACCTTC | CASSPAGIDYGYTF
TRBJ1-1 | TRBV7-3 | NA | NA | TGTGCCAGCAGCTCGGACGGGGACACTGAAGCTTTCTTT | CASSSDGDTEAFF
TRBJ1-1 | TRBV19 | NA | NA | TGTGCCACCCGGGACACTACTGAAGCTTTCTTT | CATRDTTEAFF
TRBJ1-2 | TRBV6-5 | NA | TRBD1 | TGTGCCAGCACAGGGGGCTATGGCTACACCTTC | CASTGGYGYTF
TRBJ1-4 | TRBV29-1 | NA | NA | TGCAGCGTTTATCGTAATGAAAAACTGTTTTTT | CSVYRNEKLFF
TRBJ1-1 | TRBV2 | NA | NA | TGTGCCAGCAAAGTCATGGGGGGCACTGAAGCTTTCTTT | CASKVMGGTEAFF
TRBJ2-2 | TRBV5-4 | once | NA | TGTGCCAGCAGCCAAACGCAGGGTTCCGGGGAGCTGTTTTTT | CASSQTQGSGELFF
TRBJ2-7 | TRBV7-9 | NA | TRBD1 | TGTGCCAGCAGCTTAACAGGGGCGGCCCGAGGGGAGCAGTACTTC | CASSLTGAARGEQYF
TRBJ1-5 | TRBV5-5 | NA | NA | TGTGCCAGCAGCTTGGGTCCAAATCAGCCCCAGCATTTT | CASSLGPNQPQHF
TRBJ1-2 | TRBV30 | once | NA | TGTGCCTGGAGTGTAGTGCAGGGTAGCTACACCTTC | CAWSVVQGSYTF
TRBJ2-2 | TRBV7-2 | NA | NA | TGTGCCAGCAGCCCCCCGCCGGTGGGGGGTTATGATCCCGGGGAGCTGTTTTTT | CASSPPPVGGYDPGELFF
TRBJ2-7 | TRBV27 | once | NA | TGTGCCAGCAGTTTAGGGCTTACTTCCTACGAGCAGTACTTC | CASSLGLTSYEQYF